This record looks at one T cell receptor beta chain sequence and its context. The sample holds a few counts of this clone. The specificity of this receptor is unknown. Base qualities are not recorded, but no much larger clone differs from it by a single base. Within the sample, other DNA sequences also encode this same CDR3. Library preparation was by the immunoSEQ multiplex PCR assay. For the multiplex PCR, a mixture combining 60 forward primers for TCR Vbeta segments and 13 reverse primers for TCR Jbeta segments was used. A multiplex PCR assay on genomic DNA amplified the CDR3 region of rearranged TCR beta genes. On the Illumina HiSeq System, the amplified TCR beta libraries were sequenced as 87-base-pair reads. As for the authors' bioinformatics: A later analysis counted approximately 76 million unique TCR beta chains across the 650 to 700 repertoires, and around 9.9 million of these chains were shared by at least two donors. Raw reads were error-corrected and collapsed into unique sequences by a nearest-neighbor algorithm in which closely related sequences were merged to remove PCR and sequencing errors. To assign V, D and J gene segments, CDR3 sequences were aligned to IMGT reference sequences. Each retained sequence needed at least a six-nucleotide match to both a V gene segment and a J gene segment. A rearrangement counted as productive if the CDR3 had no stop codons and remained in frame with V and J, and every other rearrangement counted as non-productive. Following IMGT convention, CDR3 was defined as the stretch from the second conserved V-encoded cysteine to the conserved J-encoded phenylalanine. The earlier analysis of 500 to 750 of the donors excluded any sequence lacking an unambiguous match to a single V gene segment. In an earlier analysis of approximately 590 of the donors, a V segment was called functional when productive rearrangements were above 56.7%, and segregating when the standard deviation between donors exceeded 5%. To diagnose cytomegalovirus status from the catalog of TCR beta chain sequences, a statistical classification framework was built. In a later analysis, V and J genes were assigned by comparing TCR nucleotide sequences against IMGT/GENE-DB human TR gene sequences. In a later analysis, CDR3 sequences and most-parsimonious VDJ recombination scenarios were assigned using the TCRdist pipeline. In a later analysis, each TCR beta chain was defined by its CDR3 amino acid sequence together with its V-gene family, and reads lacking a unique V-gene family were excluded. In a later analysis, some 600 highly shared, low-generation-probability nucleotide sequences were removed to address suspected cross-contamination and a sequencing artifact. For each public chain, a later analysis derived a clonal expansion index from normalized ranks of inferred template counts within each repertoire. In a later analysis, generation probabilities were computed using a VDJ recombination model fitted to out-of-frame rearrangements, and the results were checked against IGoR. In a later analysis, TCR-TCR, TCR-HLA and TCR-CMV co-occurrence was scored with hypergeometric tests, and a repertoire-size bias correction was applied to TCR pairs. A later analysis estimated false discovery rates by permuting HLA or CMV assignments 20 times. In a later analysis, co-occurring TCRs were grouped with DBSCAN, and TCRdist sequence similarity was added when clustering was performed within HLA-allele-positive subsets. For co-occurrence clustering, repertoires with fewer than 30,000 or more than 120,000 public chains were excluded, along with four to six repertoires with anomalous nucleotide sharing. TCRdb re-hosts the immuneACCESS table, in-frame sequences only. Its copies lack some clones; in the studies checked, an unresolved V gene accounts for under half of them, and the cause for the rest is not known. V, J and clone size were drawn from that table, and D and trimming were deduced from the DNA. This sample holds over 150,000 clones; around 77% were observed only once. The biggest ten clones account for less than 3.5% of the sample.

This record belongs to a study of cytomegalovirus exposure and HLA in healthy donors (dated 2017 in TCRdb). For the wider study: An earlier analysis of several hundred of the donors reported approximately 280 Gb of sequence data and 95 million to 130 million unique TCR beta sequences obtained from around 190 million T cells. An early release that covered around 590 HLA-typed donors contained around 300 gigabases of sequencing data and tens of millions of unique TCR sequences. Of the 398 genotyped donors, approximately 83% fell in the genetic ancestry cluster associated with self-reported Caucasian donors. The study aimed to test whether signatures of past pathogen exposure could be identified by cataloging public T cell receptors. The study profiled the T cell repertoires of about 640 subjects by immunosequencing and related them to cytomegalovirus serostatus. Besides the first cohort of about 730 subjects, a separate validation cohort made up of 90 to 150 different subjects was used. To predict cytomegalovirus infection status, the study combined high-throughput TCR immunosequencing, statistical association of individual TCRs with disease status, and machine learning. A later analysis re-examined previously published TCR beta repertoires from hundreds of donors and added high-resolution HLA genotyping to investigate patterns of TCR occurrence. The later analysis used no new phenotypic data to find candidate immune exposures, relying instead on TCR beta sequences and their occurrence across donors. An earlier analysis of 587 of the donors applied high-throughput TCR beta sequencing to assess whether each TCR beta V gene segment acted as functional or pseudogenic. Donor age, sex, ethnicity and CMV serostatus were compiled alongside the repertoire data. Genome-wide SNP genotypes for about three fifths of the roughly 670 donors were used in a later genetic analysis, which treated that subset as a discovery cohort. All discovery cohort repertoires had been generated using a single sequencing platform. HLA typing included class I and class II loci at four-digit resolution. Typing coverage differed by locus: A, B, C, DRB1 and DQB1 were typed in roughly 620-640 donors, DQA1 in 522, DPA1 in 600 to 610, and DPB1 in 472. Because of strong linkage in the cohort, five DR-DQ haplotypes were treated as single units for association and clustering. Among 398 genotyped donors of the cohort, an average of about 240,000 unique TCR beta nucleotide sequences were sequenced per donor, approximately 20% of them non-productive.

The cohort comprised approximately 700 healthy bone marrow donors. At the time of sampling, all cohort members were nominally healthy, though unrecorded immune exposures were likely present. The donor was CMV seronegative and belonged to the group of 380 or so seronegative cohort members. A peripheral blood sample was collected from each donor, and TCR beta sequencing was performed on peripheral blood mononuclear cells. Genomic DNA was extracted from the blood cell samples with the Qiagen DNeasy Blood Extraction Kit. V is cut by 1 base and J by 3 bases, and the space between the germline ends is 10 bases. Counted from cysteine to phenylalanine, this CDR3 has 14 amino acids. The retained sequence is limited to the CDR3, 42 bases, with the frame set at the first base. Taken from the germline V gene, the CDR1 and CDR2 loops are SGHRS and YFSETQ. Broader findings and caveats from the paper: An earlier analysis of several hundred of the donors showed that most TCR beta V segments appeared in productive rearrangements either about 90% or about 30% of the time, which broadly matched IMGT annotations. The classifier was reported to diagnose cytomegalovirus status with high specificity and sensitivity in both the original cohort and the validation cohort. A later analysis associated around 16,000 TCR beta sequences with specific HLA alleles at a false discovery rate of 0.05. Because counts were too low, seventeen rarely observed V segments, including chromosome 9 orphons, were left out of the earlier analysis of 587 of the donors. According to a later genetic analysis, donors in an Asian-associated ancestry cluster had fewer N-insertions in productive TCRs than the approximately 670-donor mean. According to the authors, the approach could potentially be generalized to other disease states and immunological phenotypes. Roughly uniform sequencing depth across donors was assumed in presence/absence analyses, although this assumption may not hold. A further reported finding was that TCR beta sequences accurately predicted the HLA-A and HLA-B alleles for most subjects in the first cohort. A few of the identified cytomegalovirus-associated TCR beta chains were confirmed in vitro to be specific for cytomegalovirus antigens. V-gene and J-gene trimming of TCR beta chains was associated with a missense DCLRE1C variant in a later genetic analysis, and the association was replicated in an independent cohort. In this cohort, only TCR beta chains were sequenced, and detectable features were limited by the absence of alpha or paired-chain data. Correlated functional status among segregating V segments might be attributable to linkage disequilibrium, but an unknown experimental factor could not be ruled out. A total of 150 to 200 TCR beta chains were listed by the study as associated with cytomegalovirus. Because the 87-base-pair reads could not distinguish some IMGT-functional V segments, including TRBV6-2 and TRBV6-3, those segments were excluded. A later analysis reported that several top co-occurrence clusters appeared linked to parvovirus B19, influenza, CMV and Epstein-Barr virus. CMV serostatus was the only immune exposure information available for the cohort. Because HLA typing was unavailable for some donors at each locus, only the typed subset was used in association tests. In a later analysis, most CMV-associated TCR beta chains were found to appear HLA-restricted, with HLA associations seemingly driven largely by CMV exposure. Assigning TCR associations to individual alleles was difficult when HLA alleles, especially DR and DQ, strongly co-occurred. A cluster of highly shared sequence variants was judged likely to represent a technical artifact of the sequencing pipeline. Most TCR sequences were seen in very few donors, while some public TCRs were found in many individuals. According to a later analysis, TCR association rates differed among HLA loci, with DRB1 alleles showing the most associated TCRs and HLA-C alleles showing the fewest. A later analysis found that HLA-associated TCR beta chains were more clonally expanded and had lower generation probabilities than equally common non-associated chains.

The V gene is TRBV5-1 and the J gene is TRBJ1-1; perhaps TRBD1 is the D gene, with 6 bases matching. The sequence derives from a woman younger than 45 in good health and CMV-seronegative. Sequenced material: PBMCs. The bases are TGCGCCAGCAGCTTGTTAGGGGGGGACACTGAAGCTTTCTTT. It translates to CASSLLGGDTEAFF.